A single sample is the source of the 5 T cell receptor beta chains below, sequenced in a study of T-cell memory formation after mild COVID-19. TCRdb analysed the 5' RACE reads with MiXCR anew, one entry per CDR3 protein. Counted here are about 430,000 distinct CDR3 sequences, 20% to 30% occurring once; the ten biggest clones make up about 10%. Sequenced: PBMCs or a T cell subset sorted from them (not recorded which). The receptors derive from an adult woman who had mild COVID-19 (a few samples of this study predate the infection). Cell type and time point are not known.

This clonotype has more than one count but fewer than ten. J is TRBJ1-1 and V is TRBV11-3; D call uncertain. V was clipped by 10 bases and J by 1 base, with 19 bases between them. The CDR3 extends over 15 amino acids. The V gene's germline CDR1 is SGHNT and CDR2 YENEEA. The CDR3 is CATLPWEHGNTEAFF. In DNA form, the CDR3 reads TGTGCCACCCTACCATGGGAACATGGGAACACTGAAGCTTTCTTT. The full variable domain, with the rest looked up from reference TRBV11-3 and TRBJ1-1, is EAGVVQSPRYKIIEKKQPVAFWCNPISGHNTLYWYLQNLGQGPELLIRYENEEAVDDSQLPKDRFSAERLKGVDSTLKIQPAELGDSAVYLCATLPWEHGNTEAFFGQGTRLTVV.

For the CDR3, the DNA is TGCGCCAGCAGCTTGGAACCAGGCCCGGAAGGCTACACCTTC. It specifies CASSLEPGPEGYTF. The gene calls are TRBV5-1 and TRBJ1-2, with D unclear. V was clipped by 0 bases and J by 8 bases, with 14 bases between them. Per the germline V gene, CDR1 is SGHRS and CDR2 is YFSETQ. The CDR3 covers 14 residues.

This clonotype was recorded once. The chain has TRBV7-9 and TRBJ2-5; 8 bases agree with TRBD1. The CDR3 has 16 amino acids. Germline V lookup: CDR1 SEHNR, CDR2 FQNEAQ (reference sequence). Trimming removed 5 bases from V and 5 bases from J; junction bases left unmatched: 13. CDR3 bases: TGTGCCAGCAGCCTCGGCGACAGGGGAGGATCGGAGACCCAGTACTTC. It translates to CASSLGDRGGSETQYF.

The V call is TRBV3-1, the J call TRBJ1-1, with TRBD1 identical over 8 bases. V trimming: 1 base; J trimming: 3 bases; junction bases outside the gene matches: 4. Germline CDR1 LGHDT, CDR2 YNNKEL (reference sequence). CDR3 length: 15 residues. CDR3 sequence: CASSQAQGGDTEAFF. For the CDR3, the DNA is TGTGCCAGCAGCCAAGCACAGGGGGGGGACACTGAAGCTTTCTTT.

This clonotype was detected only a few times. The chain carries TRBV6-1 and TRBJ1-2; D is possibly TRBD1 (6 bases). The CDR3 totals 14 residues. From germline, CDR1 is MNHNS and CDR2 SASEGT. V dropped 3 bases and J dropped 4 bases, with 12 bases sitting between them. The CDR3 protein is CASSDGPRGYGYTF. CDR3 DNA sequence: TGTGCCAGCAGTGACGGCCCCAGGGGCTATGGCTACACCTTC.